This T cell receptor (beta chain) was observed in a study of Graves' ophthalmopathy and Graves' hyperthyroidism. From RNA, the CDR3 regions of TCR beta chains were amplified and sequenced. First-round RT-PCR with HTBI primers preceded a second-round multiplex PCR. A single record per CDR3 protein comes from TCRdb applying MiXCR to the multiplex PCR reads. The data show some 1.1 million distinct CDR3 sequences, with approximately 35% seen just once and over 8.5% held by the top ten. This CDR3 comprises 15 residues. Germline trimming cut 4 bases from V and 10 bases from J; bases unmatched to any gene: 11. The V gene's germline CDR1 is SGHAT and CDR2 FQNNGV.

The TCR comes from an adult man with Graves' hyperthyroidism. Sample: peripheral blood or thyroid tissue (not recorded which). The chain couples TRBV11-2 to TRBJ1-4; 8 positions agree with TRBD1. The DNA for the CDR3 is TGTGCCAGCAGCTCCTCAGGGGGCGGAGATGGAAAACTGTTTTTT. Translating gives CASSSSGGGDGKLFF.